The 5 T cell receptor beta chains below were found in one sample sequenced in a study of OX40 agonist ivuxolimab in advanced cancers. Clones were read by immunoSEQ multiplex PCR, and TCRdb kept only the in-frame ones, dropping some. Of about 95,000 clones in the sample, 90% to 95% were seen once. The sequencing here drew on CD4+ or CD8+ T cells sorted from blood, taken in a trial of the OX40 agonist ivuxolimab. Every receptor here comes from an adult with an advanced solid tumor such as melanoma, head and neck, liver or kidney cancer.

The genes are TRBV18 and TRBJ2-3, with no clear D. Germline CDR1 reads KGHSH; CDR2 reads LQKENI. The CDR3 loop spans 10 amino acids. V dropped 3 bases and J dropped 10 bases, with 5 bases sitting between them. The CDR3 DNA is TGTGCCAGCTCACCGGTGGCGCAGTATTTT. It encodes CASSPVAQYF.

This clone was counted once. At the DNA level, this CDR3 is encoded by other sequences in the same sample as well. The rearrangement joins TRBV28 to TRBJ2-7, with D perhaps TRBD2 (5 bases). With 5 bases removed from V and 2 bases from J, the gap between germline ends came to 10 bases. CDR1 is MDHEN, CDR2 SYDVKM, per germline. CDR3 length: 13 residues. Written as DNA, the CDR3 is TGTGCCAGCAGTACTAGTGGTCCCTACGAGCAGTACTTC. It is translated as CASSTSGPYEQYF.

This chain links TRBV11-2 with TRBJ2-7, with 11 nucleotides matching TRBD1. J gave up 3 bases and V 6 bases, and 10 bases lay outside the gene matches. CDR1 and CDR2 (germline): SGHAT, FQNNGV. This CDR3 contains 16 residues. The CDR3 loop is CASSRPGTGGYYEQYF. The DNA of the CDR3 is TGTGCCAGCAGTCGGCCGGGGACAGGGGGATACTACGAGCAGTACTTC.

This rearrangement joins TRBV5-1 to TRBJ2-5; 7 nucleotides line up with TRBD1. The CDR3 sequence is 15 residues long. The V and J ends lost 0 bases and 7 bases, in that order; junction bases with no gene match: 9. Germline-derived CDR1 and CDR2 are SGHRS and YFSETQ. As DNA, the CDR3 is TGCGCCAGCAGCTTGGACGAGGGGGCGATCGGGACCCAGTACTTC. This translates into CASSLDEGAIGTQYF.

V and J are TRBV11-2 and TRBJ2-2; weak D call: TRBD2 (5 bases). V lost 4 bases to trimming and J lost 7 bases, with 22 bases between them. CDR1 and CDR2 from the germline V gene are SGHAT and FQNNGV. This CDR3 comprises 17 residues. As DNA, the CDR3 is TGTGCCAGCAGCTCCCGGACCCTTCGGTGGAGGCGCGGGGAGCTGTTTTTT. Protein product: CASSSRTLRWRRGELFF.